Below, 23 T cell receptor beta chains from the same sample are listed, as sequenced in a study of control samples from healthy donors and cancer patients. TCRdb keeps only in-frame clones here, not all; method: immunoSEQ multiplex PCR. The table has 100,000 to 150,000 clones, around 87% seen once; the top ten hold around 9%. Sample: blood. The receptor set was obtained from a man aged 35-49 years in good health.

The chain links TRBV19 to TRBJ1-1, with 7 bases matching TRBD1. V dropped 4 bases and J dropped 1; count of bases not matched to a gene: 3. The CDR3 is made up of 14 amino acids. Germline V gene lookup returns CDR1 LNHDA and CDR2 SQIVND (reference sequence). CDR3: CASSTGGRNTEAFF. The DNA for the CDR3 is TGTGCCAGTAGTACAGGGGGGAGGAACACTGAAGCTTTCTTT.

This clone was counted a few times. V gene TRBV2 combines with J gene TRBJ2-5; 9 bases are a match to TRBD2. Germline lookup yields CDR1 SNHLY and CDR2 FYNNEI. The CDR3 has 12 amino acids. After removal of 4 bases from V and 13 bases from J, the junction contained 7 bases not matched to a gene. The CDR3 DNA sequence: TGTGCCAGCAGTGTTAGCGGGGGCGGGTCGTACTTC. This codes for CASSVSGGGSYF. Drawing the rest from reference TRBV2 and TRBJ2-5, the complete variable domain is EPEVTQTPSHQVTQMGQEVILRCVPISNHLYFYWYRQILGQKVEFLVSFYNNEISEKSEIFDDQFSVERPDGSNFTLKIRSTKLEDSAMYFCASSVSGGGSYFGPGTRLLVL.

The rearrangement links TRBV19 to TRBJ2-3; D ambiguous. V lost 6 bases, J lost 5 bases, and 6 bases lay in between. The CDR3 spans 11 residues. CDR1 and CDR2 from the germline V gene are LNHDA and SQIVND (reference sequence). The DNA of the CDR3 is TGTGCCAGTAGCTCTAGAGATACGCAGTATTTT. It is translated as CASSSRDTQYF.

The V and J genes are TRBV4-3 and TRBJ1-1; 8 nucleotides align to TRBD1. From germline, CDR1 is LGHNA and CDR2 YSLEER. This CDR3 is built from 17 residues. The J segment lost 5 bases and the V segment lost 0 bases, leaving 11 bases of the junction unmatched. CDR3 loop: CASSQDVAGGTGTEAFF. The CDR3 region has the DNA TGCGCCAGCAGCCAAGATGTGGCAGGGGGCACGGGGACTGAAGCTTTCTTT.

This clone came up many times. The chain recombines TRBV27 with TRBJ2-1, with unresolved D. Trimming stripped 3 bases from V and 7 bases from J, with 13 bases between. Germline CDR1 and CDR2: MNHEY and SMNVEV (reference sequence). CDR3 length: 14 amino acids. As DNA, the CDR3 is TGTGCCAGCAGTTTCTCTAGTGCACTGAATGAGCAGTTCTTC. Amino acid sequence: CASSFSSALNEQFF.

V and J are TRBV2 and TRBJ1-5, with D possibly TRBD1 on 6 matching bases. The CDR3 has 14 amino acids. Germline values: CDR1 SNHLY, CDR2 FYNNEI. Trimming took off 5 bases at V and 4 bases at J, with 12 bases between the two ends. The CDR3 region is CASSTRQGNQPQHF. The CDR3 bases are TGTGCCAGCAGTACCCGGCAGGGGAATCAGCCCCAGCATTTT.

CDR3 DNA: TGTGCCAGCAGTGAGGCAGCATCTGGAAACACCATATATTTT. This translates into CASSEAASGNTIYF. The rearrangement joins TRBV2 to TRBJ1-3; the D is unclear. Trimming took off 3 bases at V and 1 base at J, with 7 bases between the two ends. There are 14 residues in the CDR3. Germline V gives CDR1 SNHLY, CDR2 FYNNEI. The whole variable domain, remainder taken from reference TRBV2 and TRBJ1-3, is EPEVTQTPSHQVTQMGQEVILRCVPISNHLYFYWYRQILGQKVEFLVSFYNNEISEKSEIFDDQFSVERPDGSNFTLKIRSTKLEDSAMYFCASSEAASGNTIYFGEGSWLTVV.

The chain employs TRBV5-1 and TRBJ2-5; D is possibly TRBD2 (5 bases). The CDR3 has 14 residues. The V gene's germline CDR1 is SGHRS and CDR2 YFSETQ. V lost 1 base to trimming and J lost 5 bases, with 12 bases between them. CDR3 region: CASSLLQRWETQYF. CDR3 coding DNA: TGCGCCAGCAGCTTGCTGCAGCGGTGGGAGACCCAGTACTTC.

This chain connects TRBV7-2 to TRBJ2-2; D may be TRBD2 (5 bases). V dropped 1 base and J dropped 7 bases, with 13 bases sitting between them. Germline V CDR1 and CDR2: SGHTA, FQGNSA. There are 15 residues in the CDR3. CDR3 nucleotides: TGTGCCAGCAGCTTAGGTGAGGGAAGCGGCGGGGAGCTGTTTTTT. Amino acids: CASSLGEGSGGELFF.

V usage is TRBV12-3 or TRBV12-4 and J usage is TRBJ1-2, with D perhaps TRBD1 (6 bases). The CDR3 extends over 13 amino acids. V was clipped by 4 bases and J by 6 bases, with 12 bases between them. CDR3 region: CASSSWTVDGYTF. CDR3 sequence (DNA): TGTGCCAGCAGTTCCTGGACAGTAGATGGCTACACCTTC.

V is TRBV13 and J is TRBJ1-3, with unresolved D. CDR3 size: 16 residues. V gave up 5 bases and J gave up 1 base, with 15 bases separating them. Germline V lookup: CDR1 PRHDT, CDR2 FYEKMQ (reference sequence). This chain's CDR3 is CASSPVRVGSGNTIYF. CDR3 bases: TGTGCCAGCAGCCCGGTTCGCGTGGGGTCTGGAAACACCATATATTTT.

The chain couples TRBV9 to TRBJ1-6; no clear D. The CDR3 contains 13 residues. The V gene's germline CDR1 is SGDLS and CDR2 YYNGEE. Trimming removed 0 bases from V and 10 bases from J, with 8 bases in between. The CDR3 here is CASSVAGRSPLHF. CDR3 nucleotides: TGTGCCAGCAGCGTAGCGGGGAGATCACCCCTCCACTTT.

This clone was recorded a few times. The chain combines TRBV7-7 with TRBJ1-1; 9 nucleotides align to TRBD1. CDR1 is SSHAT and CDR2 is FNYEAQ in the germline V gene (reference sequence). The trim removed 6 bases at V and 5 bases at J, leaving 13 bases unmatched. CDR3 size: 16 residues. CDR3 DNA sequence: TGTGCCAGCAGGCCACAGGGGGCTGGTTGGGTGACTGAAGCTTTCTTT. Residues: CASRPQGAGWVTEAFF.

The chain is built from TRBV6-1 and TRBJ1-4, with D possibly TRBD1 on 5 matching bases. Germline V gene sequence: CDR1 MNHNS, CDR2 SASEGT. Trimming removed 2 bases at V and 5 bases at J, with 12 bases between. The length of the CDR3 is 15 residues. DNA for the CDR3: TGTGCCAGCAGTGAAATCAGGAGGGGAAATGAAAAACTGTTTTTT. This sequence encodes CASSEIRRGNEKLFF.

The chain employs TRBV6-2 or TRBV6-3 and TRBJ1-3; weak D call: TRBD1 (6 bases). V dropped 5 bases and J dropped 5 bases, with 19 bases sitting between them. Germline V gene lookup returns CDR1 MNHEY and CDR2 SVGEGT. The CDR3 runs 16 residues. The CDR3 sequence: CASSDPPGTPRNTIYF. As DNA, the CDR3 is TGTGCCAGCAGTGACCCCCCCGGGACACCCCGAAACACCATATATTTT.

V gene TRBV30 combines with J gene TRBJ1-6, with 7 bases that match TRBD1. J lost 7 bases, V lost 3 bases, and 6 bases had no gene match. CDR3 length: 14 residues. The V gene's germline CDR1 is GTSNPN and CDR2 SVGIG (reference sequence). In DNA, the CDR3 is TGTGCCTGGAGGTCCGGGACAGACAATTCACCCCTCCACTTT. Protein product: CAWRSGTDNSPLHF.

V usage is TRBV5-1 and J usage is TRBJ2-1; 10 bases match TRBD2. Germline V gene data show CDR1 as SGHRS and CDR2 as YFSETQ. The CDR3 contains 16 residues. The ends lost 2 bases at V and 4 bases at J; junction bases unmatched: 6. CDR3 DNA sequence: TGCGCCAGCAGCTTAGCGGGGGGGCGAATTTACAATGAGCAGTTCTTC. This codes for CASSLAGGRIYNEQFF.

The chain joins TRBV7-9 to TRBJ2-5, with a tentative D call TRBD2 (6 bases). Germline V gene sequence: CDR1 SEHNR, CDR2 FQNEAQ (reference sequence). The CDR3 has 16 amino acids. With 5 bases removed from V and 2 bases from J, the gap between germline ends came to 18 bases. The CDR3 nucleotides read TGTGCCAGCAGCGAAACCGGGACTGGTTCACAAGAGACCCAGTACTTC. Protein sequence: CASSETGTGSQETQYF.

The chain recombines TRBV6-6 with TRBJ1-5; no definite D call. V was shortened by 5 bases and J by 6 bases, with 14 bases between the two germline ends. The CDR3 extends over 14 amino acids. Germline CDR1 reads MNHNY; CDR2 reads SVGAGI (reference sequence). The CDR3 loop is CASSPRGLGQPQHF. CDR3 DNA: TGTGCCAGCAGTCCCAGAGGGTTGGGTCAGCCCCAGCATTTT.

The chain couples TRBV18 to TRBJ2-1, with 7 nucleotides matching TRBD2. Germline V gives CDR1 KGHSH, CDR2 LQKENI. The ends lost 6 bases at V and 4 bases at J; junction bases unmatched: 12. The CDR3 runs 16 residues. The CDR3 here is CASSPDGGGMYNEQFF. CDR3 sequence (DNA): TGTGCCAGCTCCCCGGATGGGGGGGGAATGTACAATGAGCAGTTCTTC.

The chain recombines TRBV6-5 with TRBJ1-4; a weak D match, TRBD1 (6 bases). CDR3 length equals 15 residues. V was pared by 4 bases and J by 8 bases, with 17 bases between. Germline V gene lookup returns CDR1 MNHEY and CDR2 SVGAGI. The CDR3 loop is CASSLTGGTGEKLFF. The CDR3 DNA reads as TGTGCCAGCAGTTTAACGGGGGGCACGGGGGAAAAACTGTTTTTT.

This clone has more than one count but fewer than ten. This chain joins TRBV6-5 and TRBJ2-1; 7 positions agree with TRBD1. J lost 0 bases, V lost 6 bases, and 5 bases had no gene match. Germline loops: CDR1 MNHEY, CDR2 SVGAGI. The CDR3 is 15 amino acids. Here the CDR3 DNA reads TGTGCCAGCAGCTTCCGGGACAGCTCCTACAATGAGCAGTTCTTC. It is translated as CASSFRDSSYNEQFF.

The V and J genes are TRBV4-3 and TRBJ2-5; 7 bases are a match to TRBD2. This CDR3 spans 16 amino acids. Germline CDR1 LGHNA, CDR2 YSLEER. The ends lost 1 base at V and 1 base at J; junction bases unmatched: 6. The CDR3 sequence is CASSQVDGGTQETQYF. In nucleotides, the CDR3 is TGCGCCAGCAGCCAAGTTGACGGGGGGACCCAAGAGACCCAGTACTTC.